The 23 T cell receptor beta chains reported below all come from one sample, sequenced in a study of CD8 T cells in ankylosing spondylitis. TCRdb reanalysed the 5' RACE reads using MiXCR and keeps one entry per CDR3 protein. This table has around 250,000 distinct CDR3 sequences, under 20% appearing once. Sequencing was performed on blood, either unsorted or a sorted T cell fraction (not recorded which). The source of these receptors is a male donor with ankylosing spondylitis or in good health (not recorded which).

This clonotype was seen a handful of times. The V and J genes are TRBV5-1 and TRBJ2-7; D remains ambiguous. Germline V gene lookup returns CDR1 SGHRS and CDR2 YFSETQ. V was trimmed by 1 base and J by 1 base, leaving 12 bases between them. CDR3 size: 15 residues. For the CDR3, the DNA is TGCGCCAGCAGCTTGAACGGACCCCCTTCCTACGAGCAGTACTTC. It is translated as CASSLNGPPSYEQYF.

This clonotype was observed a handful of times. The chain joins TRBV4-1 to TRBJ2-2; 13 nucleotides align to TRBD2. Germline CDR1 MGHRA, CDR2 YSYEKL. Germline trimming cut 4 bases from V and 1 base from J; bases unmatched to any gene: 6. The CDR3 is made up of 18 amino acids. This CDR3 is CASSRVLAGGENTGELFF. The CDR3 DNA sequence: TGCGCCAGCAGCCGGGTACTAGCGGGAGGGGAGAACACCGGGGAGCTGTTTTTT.

This clonotype appeared many times. V usage is TRBV27 and J usage is TRBJ2-1, with TRBD2 matching over 14 bases. CDR1 MNHEY and CDR2 SMNVEV come from the germline V gene (reference sequence). The V and J ends lost 5 bases and 7 bases, in that order; junction bases with no gene match: 4. The CDR3 has 15 residues. CDR3 in DNA: TGTGCCAGCAGTCTCGGGACTAGCGGGGGAAATGAGCAGTTCTTC. Its protein product is CASSLGTSGGNEQFF.

This clonotype was found a few times. V is TRBV7-6 and J is TRBJ2-3; 8 positions agree with TRBD2. Germline V gives CDR1 SGHVS, CDR2 FNYEAQ. This CDR3 contains 16 residues. V dropped 5 bases and J dropped 0; count of bases not matched to a gene: 7. The CDR3 DNA is TGTGCCAGCAGCCTCAAGCGGGAGCTGAGCACAGATACGCAGTATTTT. Its protein product is CASSLKRELSTDTQYF. Full variable domain (outside the CDR3, taken from reference TRBV7-6 and TRBJ2-3): GAGVSQSPRYKVTKRGQDVALRCDPISGHVSLYWYRQALGQGPEFLTYFNYEAQQDKSGLPNDRFSAERPEGSISTLTIQRTEQRDSAMYRCASSLKRELSTDTQYFGPGTRLTVL.

This clonotype was seen a handful of times. The chain carries TRBV12-3 or TRBV12-4 and TRBJ2-1; tentatively, D is TRBD2 (6 bases). This CDR3 has 12 residues. The CDR3 loop is CRGVVSYNEQFF. CDR3 bases: TGTCGCGGGGTAGTCTCCTACAATGAGCAGTTCTTC.

The chain has TRBV20-1 and TRBJ2-7; 13 bases line up with TRBD2. J lost 0 bases, V lost 4 bases, and 6 bases had no gene match. The CDR3 sequence is 16 residues long. Germline V gives CDR1 DFQATT, CDR2 SNEGSKA (reference sequence). CDR3 coding DNA: TGCAGTGCTAAGGGACTAGCGGGATCGGTCTCCTACGAGCAGTACTTC. This codes for CSAKGLAGSVSYEQYF.

Concerning this clonotype: A much larger clone is a single base away; this may be a read error. This chain links TRBV7-2 with TRBJ2-5; 8 positions match TRBD2. The germline V gene has CDR1 SGHTA and CDR2 FQGNSA. The CDR3 has 15 residues. The CDR3: CASSQRTSRGETKYF. As DNA, the CDR3 is TGTGCCAGCAGCCAAAGGACTAGCCGTGGGGAGACCAAGTACTTC.

The chain uses TRBV11-2 and TRBJ2-1; a weak D match, TRBD1 (6 bases). CDR1 SGHAT and CDR2 FQNNGV come from the germline V gene. V shed 2 bases and J shed 6 bases, with 8 bases lying between them. The CDR3 is made up of 13 amino acids. The CDR3 is CASSLTGFNEQFF. The CDR3, as DNA: TGTGCCAGCAGCTTAACAGGGTTCAATGAGCAGTTCTTC.

The chain links TRBV6-5 to TRBJ2-3; tentative D call: TRBD2 (6 bases). The CDR3 runs to 14 residues. V was pared by 2 bases and J by 4 bases, with 10 bases between. Per the germline V gene, CDR1 is MNHEY and CDR2 is SVGAGI. In nucleotides, the CDR3 is TGTGCCAGCAGTTACGGACTACAACCAGATACGCAGTATTTT. This encodes CASSYGLQPDTQYF.

The chain carries TRBV2 and TRBJ1-4; D is unresolved. Looked up from germline, CDR1 is SNHLY and CDR2 is FYNNEI. Trimming took 5 bases from V and 5 from J, leaving 3 bases between them. The CDR3 is 11 residues long. The CDR3 here is CASSPNEKLFF. The CDR3 coding sequence is TGTGCCAGCAGTCCAAATGAAAAACTGTTTTTT.

The rearrangement uses TRBV10-3 and TRBJ2-3; TRBD1 might be the D (6 bases). There are 16 residues in the CDR3. Germline-derived CDR1 and CDR2 are ENHRY and SYGVKD. V gave up 3 bases and J gave up 2 bases, with 15 bases separating them. The CDR3 region has the DNA TGTGCCATCAGTGATCTGGCAGGGGCCCCCACAGATACGCAGTATTTT. Its protein product is CAISDLAGAPTDTQYF.

This clonotype occurred many times. The V call is TRBV6-2 or TRBV6-3, the J call TRBJ2-3; D call uncertain. The CDR3 runs 15 residues. Trimming left V 2 bases short and J 4 bases short, with 13 bases between. Germline CDR1 MNHEY, CDR2 SVGEGT. CDR3: CASSYGLGAADTQYF. CDR3 DNA sequence: TGTGCCAGCAGTTACGGGCTCGGCGCGGCAGATACGCAGTATTTT.

The rearrangement uses TRBV5-4 and TRBJ2-5; D perhaps matches TRBD1 (6 bases). This CDR3 is 13 amino acids long. V was clipped by 3 bases and J by 2 bases, with 8 bases between them. CDR1 is SGHNT, CDR2 YYREEE, per germline (reference sequence). CDR3 bases: TGTGCCAGCAGCTCAGGGGTGCAAGAGACCCAGTACTTC. Translated: CASSSGVQETQYF.

This clonotype was counted only a few times. The J gene is TRBJ1-6, the V gene TRBV11-2, with D perhaps matching TRBD1 (6 bases). Trimming removed 0 bases from V and 7 bases from J, with 10 bases in between. CDR3 size: 15 residues. The germline V gene has CDR1 SGHAT and CDR2 FQNNGV. The CDR3 DNA reads as TGTGCCAGCAGCTTAGAAGCAGGGGTGAATTCACCCCTCCACTTT. Translated, it gives CASSLEAGVNSPLHF.

The V and J genes are TRBV5-6 and TRBJ2-1; D possibly corresponds to TRBD1 (6 bases). With 0 bases removed from V and 9 bases from J, the gap between germline ends came to 16 bases. Germline assignment: CDR1 SGHDT and CDR2 YYEEEE. The CDR3 contains 15 residues. DNA for the CDR3: TGTGCCAGCAGCTTGGGCGGCAGGGGTGTTGGTGAGCAGTTCTTC. Amino acids: CASSLGGRGVGEQFF.

The sample holds one count of this clonotype. This chain joins TRBV27 and TRBJ2-1; no clear D gene. Germline CDR1 and CDR2: MNHEY and SMNVEV (reference sequence). V gave up 7 bases and J gave up 7 bases, with 8 bases separating them. The CDR3 contains 11 residues. CDR3 DNA: TGTGCCAGCACCCTGGGGAATGAGCAGTTCTTC. As protein: CASTLGNEQFF.

The chain uses TRBV29-1 and TRBJ2-3; the D gene could be TRBD1 or TRBD2 (6 bases each). Germline V CDR1 and CDR2: SQVTM, ANQGSEA. There are 15 residues in the CDR3. Between the trimmed V and J ends, which lost 5 bases and 1 base, there was a span of 16 bases. The CDR3 region is CSVPIAEGGTDTQYF. The CDR3, as DNA: TGCAGCGTTCCGATAGCGGAGGGGGGCACAGATACGCAGTATTTT.

This clonotype has only a few counts. The chain carries TRBV27 and TRBJ2-7; D possibly corresponds to TRBD2 (7 bases). Germline V gene data show CDR1 as MNHEY and CDR2 as SMNVEV (reference sequence). The germline V and J ends were trimmed by 8 bases and 0 bases, with 14 bases remaining between them. The CDR3 runs 14 residues. Written as DNA, the CDR3 is TGTGCCAGCCGAGGGGGGAGGGCCTCCTACGAGCAGTACTTC. Translation: CASRGGRASYEQYF.

This chain links TRBV12-3 or TRBV12-4 with TRBJ2-1; D not certain. V was trimmed by 6 bases and J by 14 bases, leaving 14 bases between them. The CDR3 has 11 amino acids. CDR3 DNA: TGTGCCAGCAGCGTGGGCTACCGAGAGTTCTTC. Protein: CASSVGYREFF.

The sample holds a few counts of this clonotype. The V gene is TRBV21-1, the J gene TRBJ2-1; the table's D gene call, TRBD2, was not cross checked with the DNA. TRBV21-1 is shown as a pseudogene. This CDR3 contains 19 residues. CDR3 sequence (DNA): TGTGCCAGCAGCACAAAAAAAAGGTCAGCGGACAGCACCTACAATGAGCAGTTCTTC. Protein sequence: CASSTKKRSADSTYNEQFF.

Notes on this clonotype: The junction and the germline gene differ at one end; a read error may be behind it. The chain links TRBV7-7 to TRBJ1-4; the D is unclear. Germline assignment: CDR1 SSHAT and CDR2 FNYEAQ (reference sequence). The CDR3 is made up of 21 amino acids. The DNA for the CDR3 is TGTGCTAGCAGATCCCCGAGCTCGGCAGGCGTAAGACGAGCAACTAATGAAAAACTGTTTTTT. Protein: CASRSPSSAGVRRATNEKLFF.

This chain joins TRBV7-9 and TRBJ2-1; D may be TRBD2 (6 bases). V lost 6 bases and J lost 6, with 18 bases in between. The CDR3 consists of 15 residues. The germline gives CDR1 SEHNR, CDR2 FQNEAQ (reference sequence). This chain's CDR3 is CASRPRLDPLNEQFF. The CDR3 nucleotides are TGTGCCAGCAGACCCCGACTAGACCCCCTCAATGAGCAGTTCTTC.

This clonotype was counted many times. The chain couples TRBV9 to TRBJ2-1; 13 bases map to TRBD2. The CDR3 is made up of 18 amino acids. Germline CDR1 reads SGDLS; CDR2 reads YYNGEE. The V and J ends lost 3 bases and 0 bases, in that order; junction bases with no gene match: 6. CDR3 bases: TGTGCCAGCAGCGGGACTAGCGGGAGAGAGAGCTCCTACAATGAGCAGTTCTTC. It encodes CASSGTSGRESSYNEQFF.